The TCR beta chain described here comes from a study of beta chain features in type 1 diabetes. The CDR3 has 17 amino acids. Unmatched junction bases numbered 15, after V lost 8 bases and J lost 4 bases. Germline CDR1 is GTSNPN and CDR2 is SVGIG (reference sequence). Findings and limits, study-wide: Type 1 diabetes patients showed a moderate but significant shortening of TCRB CDR3s in all four CD4+ subsets. Sequencing the cDNA could make cells with high TCR expression show up more than they should. Researchers reported that naive, central memory and Treg TCRB repertoires appeared more similar in patients than in healthy donors.

On this clone: Its antigen is currently unknown.

Since all of the isolated RNA was reverse transcribed, expressed TCRB transcripts were what got sequenced. Sequenced by immunoSEQ multiplex PCR; TCRdb stores in-frame clones only, minus some. The sample consists of a few hundred thousand clones, roughly 17% of them appearing once. The sequenced sample was naive CD4+ T cells from blood. The TCR comes from a man aged 25 to 45 with type 1 diabetes. The chain couples TRBV30 to TRBJ2-2; 11 positions match TRBD2. The CDR3 loop is CAGVSGRALSGTGELFF. CDR3 DNA: TGTGCCGGGGTTAGCGGGAGGGCCCTATCGGGCACCGGGGAGCTGTTTTTT.